This is a list of T cell receptor beta chains from one sample in a study of cytomegalovirus exposure and HLA in healthy donors. Some clones are missing from TCRdb's copy, which holds only in-frame ones; the method was immunoSEQ multiplex PCR. The sample includes over 130,000 clones, over 65% of them seen just once. Sequencing input: PBMCs. Every receptor here comes from a male donor in good health and CMV-seronegative. Each CDR3 is given with its conserved first and last residue. Each record gives: CDR3 length, D gene, V gene, J gene, clone size, CDR3 protein, CDR3 DNA. A D gene is named only where the DNA matches it firmly. For some rows the clone size is stated as once, few or many, or as a class when expanded; others skip it.

>18|-|TRBV9|TRBJ2-1|-
CASSVERGGERPYNEQFF
TGTGCCAGCAGCGTAGAGAGGGGGGGGGAGCGGCCATACAATGAGCAGTTCTTC
>11|TRBD1|TRBV20-1|TRBJ1-1|-
CSAPWTGGAFF
TGCAGTGCACCATGGACAGGGGGAGCTTTCTTT
>14|-|TRBV9|TRBJ2-7|-
CASSVEYSSYEQYF
TGTGCCAGCAGCGTCGAATACAGCTCCTACGAGCAGTACTTC
>17|TRBD1|TRBV12-5|TRBJ2-3|-
CASGPDAWTGTTDTQYF
TGTGCTAGTGGTCCTGATGCTTGGACAGGGACGACAGATACGCAGTATTTT
>16|-|TRBV27|TRBJ1-5|-
CASSSSPTGGNQPQHF
TGTGCCAGCAGTTCGAGTCCCACGGGGGGAAATCAGCCCCAGCATTTT
>13|-|TRBV19|TRBJ1-1|-
CASSMTAHTEAFF
TGTGCCAGTAGTATGACAGCACACACTGAAGCTTTCTTT
>15|TRBD2|TRBV6-1|TRBJ2-7|-
CASSEVASGSYEQYF
TGTGCCAGCAGTGAAGTGGCTAGCGGGAGCTACGAGCAGTACTTC
>13|TRBD1|TRBV7-2|TRBJ2-7|-
CASRTGSSYEQYF
TGTGCCAGCCGGACAGGGAGCTCCTACGAGCAGTACTTC
>13|-|TRBV6-4|TRBJ1-5|-
CASSIQGGQPQHF
TGTGCCAGCAGTATACAGGGTGGTCAGCCCCAGCATTTT
>14|TRBD1|TRBV18|TRBJ2-7|-
CASSPADRVYEQYF
TGTGCCAGCTCACCAGCCGACAGGGTCTACGAGCAGTACTTC
>14|TRBD1|TRBV6-5|TRBJ2-7|-
CACRRDRLSYEQYF
TGTGCCTGCAGACGGGACAGACTTTCCTACGAGCAGTACTTC
>16|-|TRBV7-9|TRBJ1-4|-
CASSSAERGGREKLFF
TGTGCCAGCAGCTCCGCCGAAAGGGGAGGACGTGAAAAACTGTTTTTT
>15|TRBD1|TRBV13|TRBJ2-3|-
CASSYATGTTDTQYF
TGTGCCAGCAGCTACGCGACAGGGACCACAGATACGCAGTATTTT
>15|-|TRBV19|TRBJ2-1|once
CASSTDYVAGAEQFF
TGTGCCAGTAGTACGGACTACGTCGCGGGGGCTGAGCAGTTCTTC
>13|-|TRBV30|TRBJ2-3|-
CAWSDRERDTQYF
TGTGCCTGGAGTGACCGGGAACGCGATACGCAGTATTTT
>13|-|TRBV5-6|TRBJ2-1|-
CASSLDPDNEQFF
TGTGCCAGCAGCTTGGATCCGGACAATGAGCAGTTCTTC
>13|-|TRBV30|TRBJ2-5|-
CTWSPGIGGTQYF
TGTACCTGGAGTCCAGGGATAGGGGGGACCCAGTACTTC